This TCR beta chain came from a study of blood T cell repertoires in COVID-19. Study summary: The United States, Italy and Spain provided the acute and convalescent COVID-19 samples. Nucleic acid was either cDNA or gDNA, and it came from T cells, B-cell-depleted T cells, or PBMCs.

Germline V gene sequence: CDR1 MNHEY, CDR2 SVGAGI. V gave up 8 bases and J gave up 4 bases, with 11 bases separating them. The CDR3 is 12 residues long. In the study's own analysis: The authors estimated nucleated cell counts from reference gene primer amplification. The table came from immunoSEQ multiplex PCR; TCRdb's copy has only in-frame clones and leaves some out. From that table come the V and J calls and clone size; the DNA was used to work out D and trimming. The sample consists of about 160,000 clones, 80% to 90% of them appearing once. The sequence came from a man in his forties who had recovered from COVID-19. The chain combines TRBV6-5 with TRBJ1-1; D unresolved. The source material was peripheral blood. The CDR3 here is CASVLEGTEAFF. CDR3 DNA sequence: TGTGCCAGCGTTTTAGAGGGCACTGAAGCTTTCTTT.